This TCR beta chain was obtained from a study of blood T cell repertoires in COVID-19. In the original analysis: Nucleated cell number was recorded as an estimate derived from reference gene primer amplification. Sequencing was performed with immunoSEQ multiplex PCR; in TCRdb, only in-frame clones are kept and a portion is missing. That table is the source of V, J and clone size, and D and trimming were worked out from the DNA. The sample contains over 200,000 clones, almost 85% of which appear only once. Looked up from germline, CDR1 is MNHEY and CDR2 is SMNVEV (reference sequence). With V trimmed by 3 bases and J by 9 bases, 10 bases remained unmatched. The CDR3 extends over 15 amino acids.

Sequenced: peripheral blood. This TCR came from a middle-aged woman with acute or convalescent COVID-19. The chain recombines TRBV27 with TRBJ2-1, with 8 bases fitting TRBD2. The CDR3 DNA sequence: TGTGCCAGCAGTTTCCCCGGACTAGCTAGAGGTGAGCAGTTCTTC. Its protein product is CASSFPGLARGEQFF.